This entry features one TCR beta chain sequence. The protocol was immunoSEQ multiplex PCR, while the TCRdb copy is restricted to in-frame clones and leaves out a portion. The sample lists about 250,000 clones, 70% to 90% seen once, with under 4% in the top ten. The sample comes from a study of blood T cell repertoires in COVID-19. The ends were cut back, 0 bases at V and 12 bases at J, with 18 bases in the middle. CDR1 and CDR2 (germline): SGHTA, FQGNSA. CDR3 size: 15 residues. The rearrangement links TRBV7-2 to TRBJ2-1; perhaps TRBD2 as D (5 bases). Sequencing was performed on peripheral blood. The receptor was isolated from a man between 18 and 29 years old with active or convalescent COVID-19. In nucleotides, the CDR3 is TGTGCCAGCAGCTTAGCTCAAATTACCGGGAAAGCGCAGTTCTTC. Encoded protein: CASSLAQITGKAQFF.